This is a list of T cell receptor beta chains from one sample in a study of technical replicates of blood from a handful of donors. The repertoire was sequenced with immunoSEQ multiplex PCR; TCRdb's copy has only in-frame clones and lacks some. The profile shows just over 70,000 clones, approximately 96% of them singletons. Specimen: T cells isolated from PBMCs. Source of these receptors: a human donor in good health. The CDR3 runs from the conserved cysteine through the conserved F or W. The D gene is left open where the match is weak. Part of the rows lack a size; the others show once, few, many or a class for expanded clones.

j_call: TRBJ2-7
clone_size: NA
d_call: NA
v_call: TRBV5-1
cdr3_nt: TGCGCCAGCAGTTTAAGTAGCTCCTACGAGCAGTACTTC
cdr3_aa: CASSLSSSYEQYF

j_call: TRBJ2-1
clone_size: once
d_call: TRBD1
v_call: TRBV5-4
cdr3_nt: TGTGCCAGCAGCGGATCTTCGGGACAGAATCCTAGTGTGCAGTTCTTC
cdr3_aa: CASSGSSGQNPSVQFF

j_call: TRBJ2-3
clone_size: NA
d_call: NA
v_call: TRBV7-3
cdr3_nt: TGTGCCAGCAGCTTAAGTGGGCCAGATACGCAGTATTTT
cdr3_aa: CASSLSGPDTQYF

j_call: TRBJ2-1
clone_size: NA
d_call: TRBD2
v_call: TRBV7-6
cdr3_nt: TGTGCCAGCAGCTTAAGAGGGGGGGGGAGAGCGGGAGGATTCCTCTCCTACAATGAGCAGTTCTTC
cdr3_aa: CASSLRGGGRAGGFLSYNEQFF

j_call: TRBJ2-5
clone_size: NA
d_call: NA
v_call: TRBV9
cdr3_nt: TGTGCCAGCAGCGTACAGGGTCCGGAGACCCAGTACTTC
cdr3_aa: CASSVQGPETQYF

j_call: TRBJ1-1
clone_size: few
d_call: TRBD1
v_call: TRBV10-1
cdr3_nt: TGCGCCAGCAGTGAGTCGGTTTGGACAGGGAAAGCTTTCTTT
cdr3_aa: CASSESVWTGKAFF

j_call: TRBJ2-4
clone_size: NA
d_call: TRBD2
v_call: TRBV9
cdr3_nt: TGTGCCAGCAGCGTGGGGACTAGCGGGGACATTCAGTACTTC
cdr3_aa: CASSVGTSGDIQYF

j_call: TRBJ1-2
clone_size: few
d_call: NA
v_call: TRBV7-2
cdr3_nt: TGTGCCAGCAGCTTTACGGGAGAAGACTATGGCTACACCTTC
cdr3_aa: CASSFTGEDYGYTF

j_call: TRBJ2-2
clone_size: NA
d_call: TRBD2
v_call: TRBV13
cdr3_nt: TGTGCCAGCAGTGCTATTAGACTAGCGGGAGTAAGAACCGGGGAGCTGTTTTTT
cdr3_aa: CASSAIRLAGVRTGELFF

j_call: TRBJ2-1
clone_size: NA
d_call: TRBD1
v_call: TRBV6-5
cdr3_nt: TGTGCCAGCAGTCGACCGGGACAGGGGGGCGATGAGCAGTTCTTC
cdr3_aa: CASSRPGQGGDEQFF